One and the same sample provided the 10 T cell receptor beta chains below, sequenced in a study of blood T cell repertoires in COVID-19 (dated by TCRdb to 2018 to 2020). Library preparation employed the immunoSEQ multiplex PCR assay. TCRdb provides this immuneACCESS table in a form limited to in-frame rearrangements. Some clones are lacking; in checked studies, under half of them reflect an unresolved V gene, and why the rest are absent is not known. The sample table shows 110,000 to 150,000 clones, and approximately 80% are seen once. The ten largest clones take up 5% of the sample. The sequenced sample consisted of peripheral blood. The receptor set was obtained from a woman in her fifties or sixties with acute or convalescent COVID-19.

The rearrangement uses TRBV9 and TRBJ1-1; 7 bases agree with TRBD1. CDR1 is SGDLS and CDR2 is YYNGEE in the germline V gene. The CDR3 consists of 15 residues. J lost 6 bases, V lost 0 bases, and 8 bases had no gene match. The CDR3 here is CASSVEGDSRAEAFF. The CDR3 DNA reads as TGTGCCAGCAGCGTAGAGGGGGACAGTCGGGCTGAAGCTTTCTTT.

The J gene is TRBJ1-2, the V gene TRBV27; tentative D call: TRBD1 (5 bases). V dropped 6 bases and J dropped 5 bases, with 19 bases sitting between them. Germline values: CDR1 MNHEY, CDR2 SMNVEV (reference sequence). This CDR3 has 15 amino acids. The CDR3 DNA sequence: TGTGCCAGCAGGCAGGGACCCGGAGGGGATTATGGCTACACCTTC. Its protein product is CASRQGPGGDYGYTF.

This clone was seen only a few times. The chain's CDR3 is CASWWGGGSRFCNQPQHF. The CDR3 coding sequence is TGTGCCAGCTGGTGGGGTGGGGGCTCCCGGTTCTGCAATCAGCCCCAGCATTTT. This chain links TRBV6-4 with TRBJ1-5; a weak D match, TRBD1 (6 bases). Trimming took off 8 bases at V and 2 bases at J, with 25 bases between the two ends. The CDR3 is 18 residues long. Germline CDR1 MRHNA, CDR2 SNTAGT.

This clone has a count of ten or more. The rearrangement joins TRBV6-1 to TRBJ2-6, with D uncertain. Germline CDR1 reads MNHNS; CDR2 reads SASEGT. The CDR3 length is 15 residues. The V gene lost 2 bases and the J gene lost 2 bases, with 7 bases spanning the gap. The CDR3, as DNA: TGTGCCAGCAGTGAACGCGTGGCTGGGGCCAACGTCCTGACTTTC. Encoded protein: CASSERVAGANVLTF.

J is TRBJ1-1 and V is TRBV7-2, with a weak D call TRBD1 (6 bases). The CDR3 contains 14 residues. V dropped 3 bases and J dropped 3 bases, with 11 bases sitting between them. Germline CDR1 reads SGHTA; CDR2 reads FQGNSA. The CDR3 sequence: CASSLDSLDTEAFF. The CDR3 DNA follows: TGTGCCAGCAGCTTGGACAGCCTGGACACTGAAGCTTTCTTT. Filled out from reference TRBV7-2 and TRBJ1-1, the complete variable domain reads GAGVSQSPSNKVTEKGKDVELRCDPISGHTALYWYRQSLGQGLEFLIYFQGNSAPDKSGLPSDRFSAERTGGSVSTLTIQRTQQEDSAVYLCASSLDSLDTEAFFGQGTRLTVV.

J is TRBJ2-5 and V is TRBV5-4; 12 nucleotides align to TRBD2. Germline values: CDR1 SGHNT, CDR2 YYREEE (reference sequence). This CDR3 has 16 residues. With 1 base clipped from V and 2 bases from J, the junction kept 3 bases outside the gene matches. This CDR3 reads CASSLRGLAGQETQYF. CDR3 nucleotides: TGTGCCAGCAGCTTGAGAGGACTAGCGGGGCAAGAGACCCAGTACTTC.

This sequence joins TRBV5-6 and TRBJ2-7; D gene ambiguous. CDR1 is SGHDT, CDR2 YYEEEE, per germline. Trimming took 0 bases from V and 9 from J, leaving 7 bases between them. This CDR3 has 11 residues. CDR3 loop: CASSLERVQYF. The DNA of the CDR3 is TGTGCCAGCAGCTTGGAACGGGTGCAGTACTTC.

The chain has TRBV7-6 and TRBJ2-5, with 9 bases fitting TRBD1. Trimming removed 1 base from V and 2 bases from J; junction bases left unmatched: 5. The V gene's germline CDR1 is SGHVS and CDR2 FNYEAQ. This CDR3 is 16 amino acids long. CDR3 DNA sequence: TGTGCCAGCAGCTTAGGTGGGACAGGGAGGCAAGAGACCCAGTACTTC. Its translation: CASSLGGTGRQETQYF.

V and J are TRBV4-2 and TRBJ1-2; D is undetermined. CDR3 length equals 15 residues. V was cut by 3 bases and J by 5 bases, with 16 bases left in between. In germline, CDR1 is LGHNA, CDR2 YNFKEQ. CDR3 sequence (DNA): TGTGCCAGCAGCCACACCCGGGAGATGCAGTATGGCTACACCTTC. Its protein product is CASSHTREMQYGYTF.

The V call is TRBV9, the J call TRBJ1-5, with D uncertain. The V gene's germline CDR1 is SGDLS and CDR2 YYNGEE. Trimming shortened V by 0 bases and J by 4 bases, and 8 bases separated the two germline ends. This CDR3 comprises 14 residues. This CDR3 is CASSVGRGNQPQHF. CDR3 nucleotide sequence: TGTGCCAGCAGCGTAGGCCGAGGGAATCAGCCCCAGCATTTT. The variable domain in full, with the rest retrieved from reference TRBV9 and TRBJ1-5, is DSGVTQTPKHLITATGQRVTLRCSPRSGDLSVYWYQQSLDQGLQFLIQYYNGEERAKGNILERFSAQQFPDLHSELNLSSLELGDSALYFCASSVGRGNQPQHFGDGTRLSIL.